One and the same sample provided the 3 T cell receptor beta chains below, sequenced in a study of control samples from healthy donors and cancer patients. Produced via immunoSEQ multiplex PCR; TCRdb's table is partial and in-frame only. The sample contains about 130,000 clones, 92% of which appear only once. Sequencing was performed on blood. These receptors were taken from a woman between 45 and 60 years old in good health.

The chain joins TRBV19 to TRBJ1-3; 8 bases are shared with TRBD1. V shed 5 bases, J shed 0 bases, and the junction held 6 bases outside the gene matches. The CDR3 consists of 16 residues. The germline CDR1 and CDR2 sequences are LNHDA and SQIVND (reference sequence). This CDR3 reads CASSGDRGSSGNTIYF. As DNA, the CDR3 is TGTGCCAGTAGTGGAGACAGGGGAAGCTCTGGAAACACCATATATTTT. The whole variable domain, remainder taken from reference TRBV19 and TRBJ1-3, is DGGITQSPKYLFRKEGQNVTLSCEQNLNHDAMYWYRQDPGQGLRLIYYSQIVNDFQKGDIAEGYSVSREKKESFPLTVTSAQKNPTAFYLCASSGDRGSSGNTIYFGEGSWLTVV.

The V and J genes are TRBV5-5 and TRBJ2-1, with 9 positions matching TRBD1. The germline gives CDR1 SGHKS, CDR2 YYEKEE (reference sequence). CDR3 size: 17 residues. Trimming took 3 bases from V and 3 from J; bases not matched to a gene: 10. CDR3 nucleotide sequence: TGTGCCAGCAGCTACTTACCGTTGGGACAGGGCTACAATGAGCAGTTCTTC. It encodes CASSYLPLGQGYNEQFF.

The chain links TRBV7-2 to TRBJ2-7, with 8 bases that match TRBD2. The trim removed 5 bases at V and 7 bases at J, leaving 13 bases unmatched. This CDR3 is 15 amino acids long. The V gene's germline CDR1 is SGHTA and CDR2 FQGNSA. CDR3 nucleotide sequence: TGTGCCAGCAGCCCTCGGGGCGGGAGGTTTGGGGAGCAGTACTTC. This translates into CASSPRGGRFGEQYF.